A single sample is the source of the 3 T cell receptor beta chains below, sequenced in a study of cytomegalovirus exposure and HLA in healthy donors. 60 Vbeta and 13 Jbeta primers were used in PCR. Profiling relied on immunoSEQ multiplex PCR, and the TCRdb table lists in-frame clones only, not all of them. The table shows around 110,000 clones, with 70% to 80% occurring only once. Source material: PBMCs. Receptor source: a woman aged 18-35 years in good health and CMV-seronegative.

In this sample, this clone turned up once. CDR3 in DNA: TGTGCCAGCAGTGAAGCCACTTTGTTGGCTTTCTTT. Protein: CASSEATLLAFF. The chain joins TRBV6-1 to TRBJ1-1; D uncertain. V shed 0 bases and J shed 11 bases, with 10 bases lying between them. Germline loops: CDR1 MNHNS, CDR2 SASEGT. The CDR3 sequence is 12 residues long.

The chain uses TRBV7-3 and TRBJ1-1; TRBD1 agrees at 7 bases. V trimming: 5 bases; J trimming: 10 bases; junction bases outside the gene matches: 10. From germline, CDR1 is SGHTA and CDR2 FQGTGA. This CDR3 spans 13 amino acids. This CDR3 is CASSTQTGSRAFF. The CDR3, as DNA: TGTGCCAGCAGCACCCAGACAGGGAGCAGAGCTTTCTTT.

The chain recombines TRBV4-1 with TRBJ1-1; 7 positions match TRBD1. The CDR3 has 17 amino acids. Per the germline V gene, CDR1 is MGHRA and CDR2 is YSYEKL. V lost 3 bases and J lost 0; bases outside the gene matches: 10. CDR3 amino acids: CASSHDGDSPMNTEAFF. Written as DNA, the CDR3 is TGCGCCAGCAGCCATGATGGGGACAGTCCTATGAACACTGAAGCTTTCTTT.